Given below is one T cell receptor (beta chain) in context. Autoimmune disease history or systemic immunosuppression disqualified patients. Sequenced by immunoSEQ multiplex PCR; TCRdb stores in-frame clones only, minus some. The data show approximately 91,000 clones, with 86% seen just once and just under 2% held by the top ten. Between the trimmed V and J ends, which lost 2 bases and 8 bases, there was a span of 13 bases. Germline V gene lookup returns CDR1 MDHEN and CDR2 SYDVKM. This CDR3 region has 15 residues. The data stem from a study of OX40 agonist ivuxolimab in advanced cancers. On the study more broadly: In this trial design, patients received ivuxolimab intravenously at 0.01 to 10 mg/kg every 2 weeks.

This material consisted of CD4+ or CD8+ T cells sorted from blood, taken in a trial of the OX40 agonist ivuxolimab. This sequence joins TRBV28 and TRBJ1-6; D is ambiguous. The source of this sequence is an adult with an advanced solid tumor such as melanoma, head and neck, liver or kidney cancer. This CDR3 is CASSLGGVGDSPLHF. As DNA, the CDR3 is TGTGCCAGCAGTTTAGGTGGGGTGGGCGATTCACCCCTCCACTTT.